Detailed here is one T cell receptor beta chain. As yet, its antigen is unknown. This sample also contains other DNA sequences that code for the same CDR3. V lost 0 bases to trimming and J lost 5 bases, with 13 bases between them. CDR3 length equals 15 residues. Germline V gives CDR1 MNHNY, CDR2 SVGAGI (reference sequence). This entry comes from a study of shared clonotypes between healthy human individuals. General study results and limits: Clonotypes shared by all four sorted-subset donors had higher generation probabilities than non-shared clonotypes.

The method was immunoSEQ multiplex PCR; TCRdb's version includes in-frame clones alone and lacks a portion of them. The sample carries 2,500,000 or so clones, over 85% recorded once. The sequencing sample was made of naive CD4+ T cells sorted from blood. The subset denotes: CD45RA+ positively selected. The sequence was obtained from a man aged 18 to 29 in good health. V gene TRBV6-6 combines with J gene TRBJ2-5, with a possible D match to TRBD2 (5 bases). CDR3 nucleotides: TGTGCCAGCAGTTACTCGACGCTAGCTGGCGAGACCCAGTACTTC. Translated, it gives CASSYSTLAGETQYF.